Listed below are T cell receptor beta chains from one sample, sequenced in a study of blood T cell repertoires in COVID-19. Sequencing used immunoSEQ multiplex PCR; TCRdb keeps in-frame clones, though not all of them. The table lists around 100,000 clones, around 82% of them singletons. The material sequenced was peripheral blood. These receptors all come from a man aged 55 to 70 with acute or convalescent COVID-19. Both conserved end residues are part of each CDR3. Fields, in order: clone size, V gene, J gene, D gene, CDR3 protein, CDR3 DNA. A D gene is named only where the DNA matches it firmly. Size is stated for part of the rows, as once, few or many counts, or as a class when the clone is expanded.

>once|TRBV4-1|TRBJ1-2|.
CASSQEWGGPTF
TGCGCCAGCAGCCAAGAGTGGGGGGGCCCCACCTTC
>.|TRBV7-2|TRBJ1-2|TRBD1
CASSLRTGVNNYGYTF
TGTGCCAGCAGCTTGCGGACAGGGGTTAATAACTATGGCTACACCTTC
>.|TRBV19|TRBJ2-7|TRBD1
CASRDRDLEPYEQYF
TGTGCCAGTAGAGACAGGGATCTTGAACCCTACGAGCAGTACTTC
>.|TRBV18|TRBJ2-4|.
CASSPLGGDIQYF
TGTGCCAGCTCACCGTTGGGGGGAGACATTCAGTACTTC
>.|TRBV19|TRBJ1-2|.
CASTPLRSDVNYGYTF
TGTGCCAGTACCCCACTGCGGTCCGACGTAAACTATGGCTACACCTTC
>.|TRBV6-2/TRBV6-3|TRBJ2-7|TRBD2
CASIPAGGYEQYF
TGTGCCAGCATCCCAGCGGGGGGATACGAGCAGTACTTC
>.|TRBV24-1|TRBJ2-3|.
CATSDALTGLRTDTQYF
TGTGCCACCAGTGATGCTTTAACAGGGTTGAGGACAGATACGCAGTATTTT
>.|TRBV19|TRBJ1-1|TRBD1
CASSPRQGMNTEAFF
TGTGCCAGTAGTCCCCGACAGGGGATGAACACTGAAGCTTTCTTT
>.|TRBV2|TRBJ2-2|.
CASRDRIRNGELFF
TGTGCCAGCAGAGACAGGATCCGGAACGGGGAGCTGTTTTTT
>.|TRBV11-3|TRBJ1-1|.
CASSSGGYTEAFF
TGTGCCAGCAGCTCCGGCGGGTACACTGAAGCTTTCTTT
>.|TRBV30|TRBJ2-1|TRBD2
CAWIAGEFEQFF
TGTGCCTGGATAGCGGGGGAATTCGAGCAGTTCTTC
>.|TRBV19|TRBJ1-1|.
CASSMFGQSNTEAFF
TGTGCCAGTAGTATGTTTGGCCAGTCGAACACTGAAGCTTTCTTT
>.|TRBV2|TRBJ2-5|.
CASSPGRGGQETQYF
TGTGCCAGCAGTCCTGGGAGGGGGGGTCAAGAGACCCAGTACTTC
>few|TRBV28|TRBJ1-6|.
CASNTGIYSPLHF
TGTGCCAGCAACACCGGGATCTACTCACCCCTCCACTTT
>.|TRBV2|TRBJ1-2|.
CASSEGPGRYGYTF
TGTGCCAGCAGTGAAGGGCCAGGGCGTTATGGCTACACCTTC
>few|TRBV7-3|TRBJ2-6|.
CASSPRAGANVLTF
TGTGCCAGCAGCCCACGGGCTGGGGCCAACGTCCTGACTTTC
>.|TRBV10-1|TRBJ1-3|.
CASSPASGNTIYF
TGCGCCAGCAGCCCAGCGTCTGGAAACACCATATATTTT
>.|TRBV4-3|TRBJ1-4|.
CASSQEWVGREKLFF
TGCGCCAGCAGCCAAGAGTGGGTGGGGAGGGAAAAACTGTTTTTT
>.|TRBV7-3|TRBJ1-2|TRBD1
CASSINRDSNYGYTF
TGTGCCAGCAGCATAAACCGGGACAGTAACTATGGCTACACCTTC
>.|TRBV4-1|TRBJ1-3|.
CASSQPGQSRNTIYF
TGCGCCAGCAGCCAACCGGGACAAAGTCGGAACACCATATATTTT
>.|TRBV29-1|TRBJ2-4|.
CSVVRSQGGIQYF
TGCAGCGTTGTAAGGTCTCAGGGAGGAATTCAGTACTTC
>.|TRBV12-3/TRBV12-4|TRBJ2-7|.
CASSTSSDVLYF
TGTGCCAGCAGTACTAGCTCGGACGTTCTGTACTTC
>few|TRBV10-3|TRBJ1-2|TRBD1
CALGQATNYGYTF
TGTGCCCTGGGACAGGCAACTAACTATGGCTACACCTTC
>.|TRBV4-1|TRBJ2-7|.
CASSQDPGVYEQYF
TGCGCCAGCAGCCAAGATCCGGGTGTCTACGAGCAGTACTTC
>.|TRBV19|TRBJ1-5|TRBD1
CASSEGGFGNQPQHF
TGTGCCAGTAGTGAAGGGGGCTTTGGCAATCAGCCCCAGCATTTT
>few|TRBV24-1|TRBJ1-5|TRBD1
CATSGTGGRQPQHF
TGTGCCACCAGTGGAACAGGGGGCAGGCAGCCCCAGCATTTT
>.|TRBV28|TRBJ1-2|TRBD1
CASTFTGGAGYGYTF
TGTGCCAGCACCTTTACAGGGGGCGCCGGCTATGGCTACACCTTC
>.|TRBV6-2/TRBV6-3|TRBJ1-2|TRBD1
CASSYETGGLLNYGYTF
TGTGCCAGCAGTTACGAGACAGGGGGACTACTAAACTATGGCTACACCTTC
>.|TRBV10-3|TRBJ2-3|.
CAISESLGGETDTQYF
TGTGCCATCAGTGAGTCCCTAGGAGGGGAAACAGATACGCAGTATTTT
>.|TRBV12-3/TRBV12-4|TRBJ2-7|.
CASSWGQTYEQYF
TGTGCCAGCAGTTGGGGACAAACCTACGAGCAGTACTTC
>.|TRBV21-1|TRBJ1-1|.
CASSKSGTATNTEAFF
TGTGCCAGCAGCAAATCCGGGACAGCGACGAACACTGAAGCTTTCTTT
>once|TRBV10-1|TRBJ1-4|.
CASSRGKEKLFF
TGCGCCAGCAGTAGGGGGAAGGAAAAACTGTTTTTT
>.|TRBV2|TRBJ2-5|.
CASNLQGLRTQYF
TGTGCCAGCAACCTACAGGGCCTGAGGACCCAGTACTTC
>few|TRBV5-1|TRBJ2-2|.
CASSSLAWAGTGELFF
TGCGCCAGCAGCTCCCTGGCTTGGGCGGGGACCGGGGAGCTGTTTTTT
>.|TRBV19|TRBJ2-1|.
CASSRHLSSSYNEQFF
TGTGCCAGTAGTAGACATCTATCAAGCTCCTACAATGAGCAGTTCTTC
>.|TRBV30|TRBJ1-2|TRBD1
CAWSVVGQGTSYGYTF
TGTGCCTGGAGTGTCGTGGGACAGGGAACCTCCTATGGCTACACCTTC
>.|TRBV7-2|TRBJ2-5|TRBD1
CASSPMTGVRQETQYF
TGTGCCAGCAGCCCCATGACAGGGGTTAGGCAAGAGACCCAGTACTTC
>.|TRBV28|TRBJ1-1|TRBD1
CASRYRGMNTEAFF
TGTGCCAGCAGGTACAGGGGCATGAACACTGAAGCTTTCTTT
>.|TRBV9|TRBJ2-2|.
CASSEDRKNTGELFF
TGTGCCAGCAGCGAAGACAGGAAGAACACCGGGGAGCTGTTTTTT
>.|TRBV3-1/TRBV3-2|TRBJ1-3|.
CASSQSQGNTIYF
TGTGCCAGCAGCCAAAGTCAGGGAAACACCATATATTTT
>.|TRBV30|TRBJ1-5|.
CAWSVRGAQPQHF
TGTGCCTGGAGTGTGCGGGGGGCCCAGCCCCAGCATTTT
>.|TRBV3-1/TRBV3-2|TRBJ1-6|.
CASSLLREGTLHF
TGTGCCAGCAGCCTCCTCCGGGAGGGCACCCTCCACTTT
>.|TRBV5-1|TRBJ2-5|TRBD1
CASSTRTGQETQYF
TGCGCCAGCAGCACTAGGACAGGGCAAGAGACCCAGTACTTC
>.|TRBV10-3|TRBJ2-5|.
CAISARVEETQYF
TGTGCCATCAGTGCCAGGGTGGAAGAGACCCAGTACTTC
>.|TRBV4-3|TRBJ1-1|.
CASSQDMNTEAFF
TGCGCCAGCAGCCAAGATATGAACACTGAAGCTTTCTTT
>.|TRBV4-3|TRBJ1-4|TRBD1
CASSQGLLDGTGGEKLFF
TGCGCCAGCAGCCAAGGATTACTTGACGGGACAGGGGGCGAAAAACTGTTTTTT
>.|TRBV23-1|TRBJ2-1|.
CASSQGVHSYNEQFF
TGCGCCAGCAGTCAAGGAGTGCACTCCTACAATGAGCAGTTCTTC
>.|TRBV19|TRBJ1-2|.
CASSILGTFNYGYTF
TGTGCCAGTAGTATCCTTGGGACATTTAACTATGGCTACACCTTC
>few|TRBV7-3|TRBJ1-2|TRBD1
CASSSGQGIGGYTF
TGTGCCAGCAGCTCGGGACAGGGAATCGGCGGCTACACCTTC
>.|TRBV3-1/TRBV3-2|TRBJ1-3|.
CASSLSGLNTIYF
TGTGCCAGCAGTCTCTCGGGACTAAACACCATATATTTT
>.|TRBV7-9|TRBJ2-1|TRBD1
CASSRGQGVNEQFF
TGTGCCAGCAGCCGGGGACAGGGTGTCAATGAGCAGTTCTTC
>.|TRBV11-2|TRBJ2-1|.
CASSLWSRAYNEQFF
TGTGCCAGCAGCTTATGGAGCCGGGCCTACAATGAGCAGTTCTTC
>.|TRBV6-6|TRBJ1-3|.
CASSQTGGNTIYF
TGTGCCAGCAGCCAGACTGGGGGAAACACCATATATTTT
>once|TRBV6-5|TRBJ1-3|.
CATRVGNTIYF
TGTGCCACCCGGGTCGGAAACACCATATATTTT